This is a list of T cell receptor beta chains from one sample in a study of blood T cell repertoires in COVID-19. Sequenced by immunoSEQ multiplex PCR; TCRdb stores in-frame clones only, minus some. Of roughly 120,000 clones listed, roughly 83% were seen once; the top ten hold 5% to 6%. Sequenced input: peripheral blood. These TCRs come from a human donor in a cohort sampled during active COVID-19. CDR3s include the opening cysteine and the closing phenylalanine or tryptophan. A D gene is named only where the DNA matches it firmly. Expanded clones get a size class; other rows say once, few or many, or leave the size out.

size: NA
J: TRBJ2-2
V: TRBV24-1
D: TRBD1
DNA: TGTGCCACCAGTGATCCCGGGACAGGGACCGGGGAGCTGTTTTTT
CDR3: CATSDPGTGTGELFF

size: NA
J: TRBJ2-5
V: TRBV3-1/TRBV3-2
D: TRBD2
DNA: TGTGCCAGCAGCCAACATACCGGGGGGCAAGAGACCCAGTACTTC
CDR3: CASSQHTGGQETQYF

size: NA
J: TRBJ2-7
V: TRBV7-6
D: TRBD2
DNA: TGTGCCAGCAGCTCCCTAGCGGGGCCTTATCCCGAGCAGTACTTC
CDR3: CASSSLAGPYPEQYF

size: once
J: TRBJ1-5
V: TRBV7-2
D: NA
DNA: TGTGCCAGCAGAGCGACAGGTTTAAGGCCCCAGCATTTT
CDR3: CASRATGLRPQHF

size: NA
J: TRBJ2-5
V: TRBV30
D: NA
DNA: TGTGCCTGGACCATCCGGCTGAGGTCGGAGACCCAGTACTTC
CDR3: CAWTIRLRSETQYF

size: NA
J: TRBJ2-7
V: TRBV4-3
D: NA
DNA: TGCGCCAGCAGCCAAGATTTCGGGGCCTACGAGCAGTACTTC
CDR3: CASSQDFGAYEQYF

size: NA
J: TRBJ2-1
V: TRBV28
D: TRBD1
DNA: TGTGCCAGCAGTTTAATGGGACAGGGGAGCGGTGAGCAGTTCTTC
CDR3: CASSLMGQGSGEQFF

size: NA
J: TRBJ1-4
V: TRBV6-5
D: NA
DNA: TGTGCCAGCAGAGTCGGTAATGAAAAACTGTTTTTT
CDR3: CASRVGNEKLFF

size: NA
J: TRBJ1-2
V: TRBV29-1
D: TRBD1
DNA: TGCAGCGAGACCGGGACAGGGTCCGGCTACACCTTC
CDR3: CSETGTGSGYTF

size: NA
J: TRBJ2-7
V: TRBV4-2
D: TRBD2
DNA: TGTGCCAGCAGCCGCGGGGGAGCCTACGAGCAGTACTTC
CDR3: CASSRGGAYEQYF

size: NA
J: TRBJ2-7
V: TRBV29-1
D: NA
DNA: TGCAGCGTTGTAAAGGCAGGGAATCCCTACGAGCAGTACTTC
CDR3: CSVVKAGNPYEQYF

size: NA
J: TRBJ2-7
V: TRBV5-1
D: NA
DNA: TGCGCCAGCAGCTTGACAGGCTACTCCTACGAGCAGTACTTC
CDR3: CASSLTGYSYEQYF

size: NA
J: TRBJ2-5
V: TRBV28
D: TRBD1
DNA: TGTGCCAGCAGTTTTCTTCACAGGGGATTAAACCTTCAAGAGACCCAGTACTTC
CDR3: CASSFLHRGLNLQETQYF

size: once
J: TRBJ2-3
V: TRBV19
D: TRBD1
DNA: TGTGCCAGTAGCCGACAGGGGTCCCAGAGCACAGATACGCAGTATTTT
CDR3: CASSRQGSQSTDTQYF

size: NA
J: TRBJ1-5
V: TRBV7-2
D: NA
DNA: TGTGCCAGCAGCTTCGGGACACCTAATCAGCCCCAGCATTTT
CDR3: CASSFGTPNQPQHF

size: NA
J: TRBJ2-1
V: TRBV28
D: TRBD1
DNA: TGTGCCAGCAGGACTACCGGGACAGGGACAATCTTC
CDR3: CASRTTGTGTIF

size: NA
J: TRBJ1-2
V: TRBV6-1
D: NA
DNA: TGTGCCAGCAGTGACAGGGTGGACGGCTACACCTTC
CDR3: CASSDRVDGYTF

size: once
J: TRBJ2-1
V: TRBV10-2
D: TRBD2
DNA: TGCGCCAGCAGTGAAGGCGCGGGAGGGCCTTACAATGAGCAGTTCTTC
CDR3: CASSEGAGGPYNEQFF

size: NA
J: TRBJ2-4
V: TRBV6-5
D: NA
DNA: TGTGCCAGCAGCTCGGGACTAGCCAAAAACATTCAGTACTTC
CDR3: CASSSGLAKNIQYF

size: NA
J: TRBJ2-7
V: TRBV28
D: NA
DNA: TGTGCCAGCAGTTCCAGGGTCTACGAGCAGTACTTC
CDR3: CASSSRVYEQYF

size: NA
J: TRBJ2-2
V: TRBV19
D: TRBD1
DNA: TGTGCCAGTAATTCGCAGGGGGATATCGGGGAGCTGTTTTTT
CDR3: CASNSQGDIGELFF

size: NA
J: TRBJ1-5
V: TRBV30
D: TRBD1
DNA: TGTGCCTGGAGTAAACACGGGACAGGGGGATATAGCAATCAGCCCCAGCATTTT
CDR3: CAWSKHGTGGYSNQPQHF